A single sample is the source of the 15 T cell receptor beta chains below, sequenced in a study of blood T cell repertoires in COVID-19. Using immunoSEQ multiplex PCR, the repertoire was profiled, and TCRdb retains in-frame clones only, with some absent. Of 210,000 or so clones in the sample, 80% to 90% were seen once. Sequencing was done on a sample of PBMCs or T cells enriched from blood (not recorded which). These receptors all stem from a woman aged 30 to 39 who had been exposed to COVID-19.

This clone showed up just a few times. The chain is built from TRBV11-2 and TRBJ1-3, with TRBD1 matching 12 bases. CDR3 length equals 15 residues. After removal of 6 bases from V and 4 bases from J, the junction contained 4 bases not matched to a gene. Germline loops: CDR1 SGHAT, CDR2 FQNNGV. The CDR3 region has the DNA TGTGCCAGCAGGGGACAGGGGGCTCTCGGAAACACCATATATTTT. Its protein is CASRGQGALGNTIYF.

This sequence joins TRBV24-1 and TRBJ1-1, with D unresolved. The germline V gene encodes CDR1 KGHDR and CDR2 SFDVKD. This CDR3 region has 13 residues. With 8 bases removed from V and 3 bases from J, the gap between germline ends came to 12 bases. CDR3 protein: CATKEGWDTEAFF. The CDR3 DNA follows: TGTGCCACCAAAGAGGGATGGGACACTGAAGCTTTCTTT.

The chain uses TRBV4-1 and TRBJ2-3; 9 nucleotides match TRBD1. The CDR3 sequence is 17 residues long. Per germline, CDR1 MGHRA and CDR2 YSYEKL. The trim removed 0 bases at V and 5 bases at J, leaving 9 bases unmatched. CDR3 bases: TGCGCCAGCAGCCAAGAACTGGACAGGGGTAGGAAAGATACGCAGTATTTT. This gives the protein CASSQELDRGRKDTQYF.

The chain employs TRBV19 and TRBJ2-2, with TRBD1 matching 10 bases. Trimming at V came to 8 bases and at J to 6 bases, leaving 9 bases not matched to a gene. Germline assignment: CDR1 LNHDA and CDR2 SQIVND (reference sequence). CDR3 size: 15 residues. This CDR3 is CASGGQGYVPGELFF. CDR3 bases: TGTGCCAGTGGGGGACAGGGGTATGTTCCCGGGGAGCTGTTTTTT.

The V and J genes are TRBV5-4 and TRBJ2-3, with 13 nucleotides matching TRBD2. The CDR3 runs 16 residues. J was trimmed by 2 bases and V by 4 bases; bases with no gene match: 4. Germline assignment: CDR1 SGHNT and CDR2 YYREEE (reference sequence). Written as DNA, the CDR3 is TGTGCCAGCAGCAGAGGACTAGCGGGGGACACAGATACGCAGTATTTT. This sequence encodes CASSRGLAGDTDTQYF.

This rearrangement joins TRBV9 to TRBJ1-6; 7 nucleotides line up with TRBD1. The J segment lost 9 bases and the V segment lost 3 bases, leaving 3 bases of the junction unmatched. From germline, CDR1 is SGDLS and CDR2 YYNGEE. The CDR3 consists of 13 residues. This chain's CDR3 is CASSDRGSSPLHF. The CDR3 region has the DNA TGTGCCAGCAGCGACAGGGGAAGTTCACCCCTCCACTTT. Combining the CDR3 with reference TRBV9 and TRBJ1-6 gives the whole variable domain DSGVTQTPKHLITATGQRVTLRCSPRSGDLSVYWYQQSLDQGLQFLIQYYNGEERAKGNILERFSAQQFPDLHSELNLSSLELGDSALYFCASSDRGSSPLHFGNGTRLTVT.

The chain links TRBV25-1 to TRBJ2-2; 7 bases match TRBD1. The CDR3 is made up of 15 amino acids. CDR1 is MGHDK and CDR2 is SYGVNS in the germline V gene. The trim removed 5 bases at V and 4 bases at J, leaving 7 bases unmatched. The CDR3, as DNA: TGTGCCAGCAGTCCGGGACAGAGCGTCACCGGGGAGCTGTTTTTT. The encoded protein is CASSPGQSVTGELFF.

J is TRBJ2-3 and V is TRBV3-1 (or the pseudogene TRBV3-2); 8 positions match TRBD2. Germline values: CDR1 LGHDT, CDR2 YNNKEL (reference sequence). The CDR3 sequence is 19 residues long. Trimming at V came to 2 bases and at J to 0 bases, leaving 13 bases not matched to a gene. CDR3 sequence reads: CASSQSFGGRMGSTDTQYF. The CDR3 coding sequence is TGTGCCAGCAGCCAATCTTTCGGCGGGAGGATGGGTAGCACAGATACGCAGTATTTT.

V is TRBV12-3 or TRBV12-4 and J is TRBJ1-2; TRBD1 is a possible D gene (6 bases). CDR3 length equals 13 residues. V was trimmed by 5 bases and J by 2 bases, leaving 9 bases between them. CDR3 coding DNA: TGTGCCAGCAGTAGGGACAAGAACTATGGCTACACCTTC. Translating gives CASSRDKNYGYTF.

The CDR3 DNA reads TGTGCCAGCAGTTACTCCGGGACAGGGGGGAACACCATATATTTT. Translation: CASSYSGTGGNTIYF. The chain couples TRBV6-5 to TRBJ1-3, with 11 positions matching TRBD1. V shed 0 bases, J shed 7 bases, and the junction held 2 bases outside the gene matches. Germline V CDR1 and CDR2: MNHEY, SVGAGI. This CDR3 comprises 15 residues.

The chain couples TRBV5-1 to TRBJ2-3, with D hard to call. Germline assignment: CDR1 SGHRS and CDR2 YFSETQ. The CDR3 runs to 13 residues. Trimming pared 6 bases from V and 1 base from J, leaving 9 bases between. In nucleotides, the CDR3 is TGCGCCAGCACTACAGCTGGCACAGATACGCAGTATTTT. It codes for CASTTAGTDTQYF.

J is TRBJ2-3 and V is TRBV7-9; TRBD2 agrees at 11 bases. This CDR3 has 16 amino acids. With 3 bases clipped from V and 2 bases from J, the junction kept 4 bases outside the gene matches. Germline V CDR1 and CDR2: SEHNR, FQNEAQ (reference sequence). CDR3 region: CASSFGTSGFTDTQYF. The DNA for the CDR3 is TGTGCCAGCAGCTTCGGGACTAGCGGCTTCACAGATACGCAGTATTTT.

The rearrangement uses TRBV7-3 and TRBJ2-1; D unresolved. Germline lookup yields CDR1 SGHTA and CDR2 FQGTGA. The V end was cut by 4 bases, the J end by 0 bases, with 10 bases between. This CDR3 region has 15 residues. Here the CDR3 DNA reads TGTGCCAGCAGCTCCGCACGCAGCTCCTACAATGAGCAGTTCTTC. It is translated as CASSSARSSYNEQFF. Full variable domain (rest looked up from reference TRBV7-3 and TRBJ2-1): GAGVSQTPSNKVTEKGKYVELRCDPISGHTALYWYRQSLGQGPEFLIYFQGTGAADDSGLPNDRFFAVRPEGSVSTLKIQRTERGDSAVYLCASSSARSSYNEQFFGPGTRLTVL.

A note on this clone: The identical CDR3 is also encoded by other nucleotide sequences in the sample. The chain joins TRBV5-1 to TRBJ2-7, with a possible D match to TRBD1 (5 bases). The CDR3 covers 15 residues. The germline V gene has CDR1 SGHRS and CDR2 YFSETQ. The V and J ends lost 0 bases and 0 bases respectively, with 10 bases between them. CDR3 loop: CASSLGGSGSYEQYF. CDR3 DNA: TGCGCCAGCAGCTTGGGGGGCAGTGGCTCCTACGAGCAGTACTTC.

The V call is TRBV6-1, the J call TRBJ1-2, with a possible D match to TRBD1 (6 bases). Trimming shortened V by 3 bases and J by 7 bases, and 12 bases separated the two germline ends. Germline V lookup: CDR1 MNHNS, CDR2 SASEGT. The CDR3 has 13 amino acids. In DNA form, the CDR3 reads TGTGCCAGCAGTGATATCAGGGGTGGTGGCTACACCTTC. It is translated as CASSDIRGGGYTF.